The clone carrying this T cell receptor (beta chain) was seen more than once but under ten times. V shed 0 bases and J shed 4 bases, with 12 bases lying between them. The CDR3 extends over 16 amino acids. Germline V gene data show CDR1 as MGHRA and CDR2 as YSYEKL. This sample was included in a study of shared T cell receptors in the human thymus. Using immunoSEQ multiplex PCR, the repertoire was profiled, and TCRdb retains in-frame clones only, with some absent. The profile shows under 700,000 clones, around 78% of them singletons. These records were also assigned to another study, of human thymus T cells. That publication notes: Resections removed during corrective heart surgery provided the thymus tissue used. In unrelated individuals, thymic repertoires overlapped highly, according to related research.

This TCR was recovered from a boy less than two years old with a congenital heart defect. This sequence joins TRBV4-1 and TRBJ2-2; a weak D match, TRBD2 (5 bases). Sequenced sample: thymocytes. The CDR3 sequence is CASSQDLRTFTGELFF. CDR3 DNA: TGCGCCAGCAGCCAAGATCTCCGGACTTTCACCGGGGAGCTGTTTTTT.